Included here is one TCR beta chain sequence, with context. Its antigen is still unknown. The sample belongs to a study of identical twins. Findings of the study overall: Alpha sequences out of frame and shared by twins had excess low generation probability.

Template switching (which added a universal primer site) was used, and cDNA carried unique molecular identifiers. Each CDR3 protein is one row after TCRdb ran MiXCR on the 5' RACE reads. Of about 190,000 distinct CDR3 sequences listed, approximately 15% were seen once; the top ten hold 40%. The germline V gene has CDR1 SEHNR and CDR2 FQNEAQ (reference sequence). The CDR3 runs to 15 residues. Trimming stripped 4 bases from V and 12 bases from J, with 22 bases between. These data were also filed under a second study, of T cells expressing NK-cell markers.

The chain has TRBV7-9 and TRBJ2-1, with TRBD2 as a possible D gene (6 bases). The TCR originated in a woman younger than 30 in good health. Sequences were obtained from CD8+ T cells sorted from blood. CDR3 region: CASSWSRRAPKGQFF. In DNA, the CDR3 is TGTGCCAGCAGCTGGAGCAGGAGGGCCCCCAAGGGGCAGTTCTTC.